This passage covers 11 T cell receptor beta chains from one sample sequenced in a study of blood T cells in healthy people across ages (dated by TCRdb to between 2015 and 2017). Library generation was performed with 5' RACE. For sequencing, an Illumina HiSeq 2500 was employed. A second PCR of roughly 6 to 11 cycles was run with a J-beta primer mix and a sample-barcoded 5' primer. TCRdb handled the public reads itself, with Q25 trimming in fastp and clone calling in MiXCR, and kept productive beta chains. For every CDR3 protein sequence, its rows merge into one entry that carries the most common genes and DNA. The sample data list approximately 1.5 million distinct CDR3 sequences, and under 55% of these were observed just once. Approximately 4% of the sample rests with the top ten. The sequenced material came from blood. These receptors came from a woman younger than 35 in good health.

This clonotype was found a few times. The J gene is TRBJ2-7, the V gene TRBV25-1, with a possible D match to TRBD1 (6 bases). Trimming took off 5 bases at V and 2 bases at J, with 13 bases between the two ends. Germline V gene sequence: CDR1 MGHDK, CDR2 SYGVNS. This CDR3 contains 14 residues. The CDR3 region is CASSRSGQTYEQYF. CDR3 in DNA: TGTGCCAGCAGTAGAAGCGGACAGACCTACGAGCAGTACTTC.

This clonotype occurred many times. The genes are TRBV4-3 and TRBJ2-7, with unresolved D. V was pared by 0 bases and J by 3 bases, with 12 bases between. CDR3 length equals 15 residues. Germline-derived CDR1 and CDR2 are LGHNA and YSLEER. CDR3 sequence: CASSQDRDGYYEQYF. The CDR3 DNA sequence: TGCGCCAGCAGCCAAGACCGAGACGGATACTACGAGCAGTACTTC.

This clonotype showed up just a few times. The genes are TRBV4-1 and TRBJ2-1; TRBD2 matches at 7 bases. Trimming cost V 1 base and J 1 base; bases outside gene matches: 13. From germline, CDR1 is MGHRA and CDR2 YSYEKL. CDR3 length equals 19 residues. This chain's CDR3 is CASSQGSPKGSGSYNEQFF. The DNA for the CDR3 is TGCGCCAGCAGCCAAGGATCCCCGAAAGGTAGCGGGTCCTACAATGAGCAGTTCTTC.

This clonotype was seen a handful of times. The chain has TRBV6-6 and TRBJ2-2; no reliable D call. CDR3 length equals 15 residues. V was cut by 2 bases and J by 4 bases, with 11 bases left in between. The V gene's germline CDR1 is MNHNY and CDR2 SVGAGI (reference sequence). The CDR3 bases are TGTGCCAGCAGTTACGGGCCCGACTTCACCGGGGAGCTGTTTTTT. Translation gives CASSYGPDFTGELFF.

The chain joins TRBV9 to TRBJ2-1; 10 nucleotides agree with TRBD2. CDR1 and CDR2 from the germline V gene are SGDLS and YYNGEE. Losses at the gene ends were 3 bases for V and 5 bases for J; bases not matched to a gene: 5. The CDR3 sequence is 15 residues long. Here the CDR3 reads CASSAGTSVHNEQFF. The CDR3 bases are TGTGCCAGCAGCGCCGGGACTAGCGTGCACAATGAGCAGTTCTTC.

This clonotype was observed a single time. The chain uses TRBV2 and TRBJ2-1, with D perhaps matching TRBD1 (7 bases). The J call is doubtful: the DNA matches TRBJ2-7 better. The CDR3 runs 15 residues. Per the germline V gene, CDR1 is SNHLY and CDR2 is FYNNEI. Written as DNA, the CDR3 is TGTGCCAGCAGCGGGGGCAGGGGGGAGTACAATGAGCAGTACTTC. Its protein is CASSGGRGEYNEQYF.

J is TRBJ1-1 and V is TRBV28; D may be TRBD1 (5 bases). Trimming took 2 bases from V and 1 from J, leaving 17 bases between them. The germline CDR1 and CDR2 sequences are MDHEN and SYDVKM. The CDR3 covers 17 residues. The CDR3 spells CASSLTRGAGQNTEAFF. The CDR3 region has the DNA TGTGCCAGCAGTTTAACTCGAGGGGCCGGACAGAACACTGAAGCTTTCTTT.

V usage is TRBV12-3 or TRBV12-4 and J usage is TRBJ1-5; 8 bases align to TRBD1. J gave up 3 bases and V 6 bases, and 10 bases lay outside the gene matches. The CDR3 length is 16 residues. CDR3 region: CASSPPRGPHNQPQHF. In DNA form, the CDR3 reads TGTGCCAGCAGCCCACCCAGGGGGCCCCACAATCAGCCCCAGCATTTT.

The chain recombines TRBV20-1 with TRBJ1-1, with 10 bases aligning to TRBD1. Germline CDR1 DFQATT, CDR2 SNEGSKA (reference sequence). This CDR3 comprises 15 residues. V trimming: 0 bases; J trimming: 5 bases; junction bases outside the gene matches: 6. The CDR3 DNA follows: TGCAGTGCTAGAGATCGGGACAGGGGAAGGACTGAAGCTTTCTTT. This translates into CSARDRDRGRTEAFF.

This clonotype was observed a handful of times. This chain joins TRBV5-1 and TRBJ2-1; perhaps TRBD2 as D (5 bases). V lost 2 bases, J lost 8 bases, and 17 bases lay in between. This CDR3 contains 15 residues. Per the germline V gene, CDR1 is SGHRS and CDR2 is YFSETQ. CDR3 protein: CASSLTRLQSDEQFF. The CDR3, as DNA: TGCGCCAGCAGCTTAACTAGACTTCAATCCGATGAGCAGTTCTTC.

This clonotype has only one observation. The chain has TRBV12-3 or TRBV12-4 and TRBJ1-1; D ambiguous. The CDR3 has 15 amino acids. V was trimmed by 2 bases and J by 3 bases, leaving 13 bases between them. CDR3 residues: CASSLIKGRDTEAFF. The CDR3 DNA follows: TGTGCCAGCAGTTTAATTAAAGGGCGAGACACTGAAGCTTTCTTT.